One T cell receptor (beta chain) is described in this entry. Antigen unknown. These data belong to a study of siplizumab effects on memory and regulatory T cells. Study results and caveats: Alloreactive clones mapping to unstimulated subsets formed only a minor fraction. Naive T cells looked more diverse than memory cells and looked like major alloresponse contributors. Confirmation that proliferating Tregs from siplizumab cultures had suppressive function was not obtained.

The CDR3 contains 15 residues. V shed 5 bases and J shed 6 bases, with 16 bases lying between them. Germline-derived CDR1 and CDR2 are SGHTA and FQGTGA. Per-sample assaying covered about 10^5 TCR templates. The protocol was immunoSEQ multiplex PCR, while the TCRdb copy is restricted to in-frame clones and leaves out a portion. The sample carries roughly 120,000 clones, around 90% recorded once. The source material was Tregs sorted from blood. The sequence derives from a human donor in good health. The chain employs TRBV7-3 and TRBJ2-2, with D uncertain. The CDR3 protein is CASSLGTDIPGELFF. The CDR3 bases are TGTGCCAGCAGCCTGGGAACAGATATCCCCGGGGAGCTGTTTTTT. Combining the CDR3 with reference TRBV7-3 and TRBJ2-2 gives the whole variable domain GAGVSQTPSNKVTEKGKYVELRCDPISGHTALYWYRQSLGQGPEFLIYFQGTGAADDSGLPNDRFFAVRPEGSVSTLKIQRTERGDSAVYLCASSLGTDIPGELFFGEGSRLTVL.